This T cell receptor (beta chain) appears in the sequencing data of a study of read filtering for tumor transcriptome and immune sequencing. The overall study: The cohort had approximately 16 men and about 15 women aged about 47 to 80, mean roughly 71 years. After DNase treatment, RNA was made into whole-transcriptome libraries.

Germline CDR1 is DFQATT and CDR2 is SNEGSKA (reference sequence). The CDR3 extends over 14 amino acids. With 6 bases clipped from V and 2 bases from J, the junction kept 8 bases outside the gene matches. The study's findings and limits: This fraction held mixed bone marrow immune cells after CD138-negative sorting. Approximately 80% of IR-seq clonotypes had one read, totaling about 3.5% of reads; RNA-seq: 74.6% and 44.6%.

The library was built from about 400 ng RNA with molecular barcoded adaptors for alpha/delta and beta/gamma chains. One entry per CDR3 protein, called by TCRdb with MiXCR from the reads. The sample gives tens of thousands of distinct CDR3 sequences, approximately 15% of which show up once; approximately 50% is in the top ten. This clonotype was picked up many times. Its matching antigen is unknown. Material for sequencing was a population of CD138-negative cells sorted from bone marrow. The V call is TRBV20-1, the J call TRBJ2-7; the match to TRBD1 covers 9 bases. The clonotype originates from a donor over 35 with multiple myeloma. DNA for the CDR3: TGCAGTGCCCCACCCGGGACAGGGACCTACGAGCAGTACTTC. Encoded protein: CSAPPGTGTYEQYF.